Sequencing of this TCR beta chain was carried out in a study of T-cell memory formation after mild COVID-19. Trimming shortened V by 4 bases and J by 7 bases, and 14 bases separated the two germline ends. Germline CDR1 reads GTSNPN; CDR2 reads SVGIG (reference sequence). This CDR3 comprises 13 residues. In TCRdb, the 5' RACE reads were re-called with MiXCR into one record per CDR3 protein. The sample contains approximately 440,000 distinct CDR3 sequences, over 15% of which appear only once. Sequences were obtained from PBMCs or a T cell subset sorted from them (not recorded which). The chain links TRBV30 to TRBJ1-5; D unresolved. The source of this sequence is an adult woman who had mild COVID-19 (a few samples of this study predate the infection). Cell type and time point are not known. This CDR3 reads CAWTTTAGQPQHF. The DNA of the CDR3 is TGTGCCTGGACGACTACCGCGGGGCAGCCCCAGCATTTT. Drawing the rest from reference TRBV30 and TRBJ1-5, the complete variable domain is SQTIHQWPATLVQPVGSPLSLECTVEGTSNPNLYWYRQAAGRGLQLLFYSVGIGQISSEVPQNLSASRPQDRQFILSSKKLLLSDSGFYLCAWTTTAGQPQHFGDGTRLSIL.